The 28 T cell receptor beta chains below all came from one sample that was sequenced in a study of blood T cells in healthy people across ages. A sample-barcoded 5' primer and a J-beta primer mix were used in a second PCR of about 6 to 11 cycles. One entry per CDR3 protein results from TCRdb running MiXCR on the 5' RACE reads. This table has hundreds of thousands of distinct CDR3 sequences, roughly 20% appearing once. Sequenced: blood. These receptors originate from a man aged 65 to 79 in good health.

The rearrangement uses TRBV18 and TRBJ2-1; D perhaps matches TRBD1 (6 bases). Germline V gives CDR1 KGHSH, CDR2 LQKENI. Trimming removed 6 bases at V and 9 bases at J, with 15 bases between. This CDR3 has 13 residues. The CDR3 loop reads CASSQGPDSEQFF. The CDR3 DNA follows: TGTGCCAGCTCGCAGGGGCCCGACAGTGAGCAGTTCTTC.

This clonotype was observed once. J is TRBJ2-5 and V is TRBV7-2; perhaps TRBD1 as D (6 bases). Trimming took off 2 bases at V and 2 bases at J, with 18 bases between the two ends. The CDR3 contains 17 residues. CDR1 SGHTA and CDR2 FQGNSA come from the germline V gene. CDR3 nucleotides: TGTGCCAGCAGCTTATTTAACAGGGTTGGTAGGCAAGAGACCCAGTACTTC. Its translation is CASSLFNRVGRQETQYF.

This sequence joins TRBV5-1 and TRBJ2-5, with D perhaps matching TRBD1 (5 bases). The J call may be wrong; the DNA end is better matched by TRBJ2-7. The CDR3 spans 16 residues. In germline, CDR1 is SGHRS, CDR2 YFSETQ. The CDR3 region is CASSLDLGLTSYEQYF. The CDR3 nucleotides read TGCGCCAGCAGCTTGGACCTGGGGCTAACCTCCTACGAGCAGTACTTC.

This chain connects TRBV7-9 to TRBJ2-5; 9 nucleotides match TRBD2. From germline, CDR1 is SEHNR and CDR2 FQNEAQ (reference sequence). This CDR3 has 15 residues. V lost 2 bases, J lost 2 bases, and 3 bases stayed unmatched. This CDR3 is CASSLNLAGQETQYF. Written as DNA, the CDR3 is TGTGCCAGCAGCTTAAACCTAGCGGGGCAAGAGACCCAGTACTTC.

CDR3 sequence reads: CASSLGTWAQFF. In DNA, the CDR3 is TGTGCCAGCAGTTTGGGGACTTGGGCGCAGTTCTTC. The genes are TRBV12-3 or TRBV12-4 and TRBJ2-5; perhaps TRBD2 as D (6 bases). The J call may be incorrect, as the DNA end agrees better with TRBJ2-1. This CDR3 region has 12 residues.

This clonotype was detected a few times. The rearrangement links TRBV28 to TRBJ1-4, with D possibly TRBD1 on 6 matching bases. Germline V gene data show CDR1 as MDHEN and CDR2 as SYDVKM. The CDR3 runs 13 residues. V lost 8 bases and J lost 2, with 9 bases in between. In DNA form, the CDR3 reads TGTGCCAGCCGGGACACGACTAATGAAAAACTGTTTTTT. Its protein is CASRDTTNEKLFF.

The chain employs TRBV24-1 and TRBJ2-5, with D possibly called TRBD1 or TRBD2 (5 bases each). V gave up 7 bases and J gave up 5 bases, with 10 bases separating them. From germline, CDR1 is KGHDR and CDR2 SFDVKD. CDR3 size: 12 residues. DNA of the CDR3: TGTGCCACCAGCCAGTGGGGGGAGACCCAGTACTTC. It encodes CATSQWGETQYF.

This clonotype has a handful of counts. This chain joins TRBV7-2 and TRBJ2-3; tentatively, D is TRBD2 (5 bases). Looked up from germline, CDR1 is SGHTA and CDR2 is FQGNSA. This CDR3 region has 15 residues. Trimming shortened V by 2 bases and J by 0 bases, and 9 bases separated the two germline ends. CDR3 protein: CASSLKAGSTDTQYF. The CDR3 coding sequence is TGTGCCAGCAGCTTAAAGGCGGGTAGCACAGATACGCAGTATTTT.

This clonotype was found a few times. This chain connects TRBV20-1 to TRBJ2-5; weak D call: TRBD1 (6 bases). The end of the DNA aligns better with TRBJ2-7, so the J call may be wrong. The CDR3 consists of 11 residues. CDR1 and CDR2 (germline): DFQATT, SNEGSKA (reference sequence). CDR3 sequence (DNA): TGCAGTGTAGGGACATGGAACGAGCAGTACTTC. It specifies CSVGTWNEQYF.

This clonotype has just a few counts. The chain uses TRBV3-1 and TRBJ1-4; no firm D call. This CDR3 contains 12 residues. The V end lost 3 bases, the J end lost 10 bases, and 9 bases lay between the germline ends. The germline gives CDR1 LGHDT, CDR2 YNNKEL (reference sequence). CDR3 sequence reads: CASSQASLKLFF. Written as DNA, the CDR3 is TGTGCCAGCAGCCAGGCCAGTTTAAAACTGTTTTTT.

This chain links TRBV20-1 with TRBJ2-4, with 7 bases fitting TRBD1. Germline CDR1 and CDR2: DFQATT and SNEGSKA (reference sequence). J was trimmed by 7 bases and V by 5 bases; bases with no gene match: 5. This CDR3 is 12 amino acids long. Written as DNA, the CDR3 is TGCAGTGCTCCTGACAGGGCGAACATTCAGTACTTC. Protein product: CSAPDRANIQYF.

This clonotype showed up just a few times. A read error may account for a junction end that differs from germline. V and J are TRBV7-7 and TRBJ2-3, with D hard to call. Germline CDR1 reads SSHAT; CDR2 reads FNYEAQ (reference sequence). The CDR3 has 13 residues. This CDR3 reads CASSLAPTASQYF. The CDR3, as DNA: TGTGCTAGCAGCTTAGCTCCTACGGCGTCGCAGTATTTT. The whole variable domain, remainder taken from reference TRBV7-7 and TRBJ2-3, is GAGVSQSPRYKVTKRGQDVTLRCDPISSHATLYWYQQALGQGPEFLTYFNYEAQPDKSGLPSDRFSAERPEGSISTLTIQRTEQRDSAMYRCASSLAPTASQYFGPGTRLTVL.

The chain links TRBV5-1 to TRBJ2-3; 9 bases line up with TRBD2. J was trimmed by 7 bases and V by 5 bases; bases with no gene match: 8. The CDR3 runs 14 residues. Germline V gene lookup returns CDR1 SGHRS and CDR2 YFSETQ. The CDR3 here is CASSKTSGGYTQYF. CDR3 sequence (DNA): TGCGCCAGCAGTAAGACTAGCGGAGGTTATACGCAGTATTTT.

In its sample, this clonotype was seen a few times. This sequence joins TRBV2 and TRBJ2-3; TRBD2 agrees at 11 bases. The ends lost 6 bases at V and 6 bases at J; junction bases unmatched: 5. Germline-derived CDR1 and CDR2 are SNHLY and FYNNEI. This CDR3 spans 14 amino acids. This CDR3 reads CASRGLAVVDTQYF. The CDR3 DNA sequence: TGTGCCAGCAGGGGACTAGCGGTAGTGGATACGCAGTATTTT.

The chain couples TRBV13 to TRBJ2-7, with TRBD2 as a possible D gene (5 bases). V lost 4 bases, J lost 2 bases, and 12 bases lay in between. CDR1 PRHDT and CDR2 FYEKMQ come from the germline V gene (reference sequence). There are 14 residues in the CDR3. The CDR3 loop is CASSSWSGPYEQYF. The CDR3 DNA follows: TGTGCCAGCAGCTCCTGGAGCGGCCCCTACGAGCAGTACTTC.

This clonotype occurred a few times. V gene TRBV6-5 combines with J gene TRBJ1-1; D possibly corresponds to TRBD1 (5 bases). V lost 2 bases and J lost 1, with 17 bases in between. The CDR3 has 17 residues. The V gene's germline CDR1 is MNHEY and CDR2 SVGAGI. DNA of the CDR3: TGTGCCAGCAGTTACCCAGGAGACAGAGCGGAGAACACTGAAGCTTTCTTT. It specifies CASSYPGDRAENTEAFF.

This clonotype appeared a few times. V is TRBV4-3 and J is TRBJ1-2, with D possibly being TRBD1 (5 bases). In germline, CDR1 is LGHNA, CDR2 YSLEER. Trimming removed 4 bases from V and 9 bases from J, with 18 bases in between. The CDR3 has 14 residues. CDR3 residues: CASSPGGQGIRYTF. CDR3 bases: TGCGCCAGCAGCCCAGGCGGGCAGGGTATACGCTACACCTTC.

In this sample, this clonotype turned up a few times. This sequence joins TRBV20-1 and TRBJ1-6; D gene ambiguous. The V and J ends lost 3 bases and 13 bases respectively, with 10 bases between them. This CDR3 spans 11 amino acids. Per germline, CDR1 DFQATT and CDR2 SNEGSKA (reference sequence). The CDR3 nucleotides read TGCAGTGCTAGTCGCGAAGTTCCCCTCCACTTT. It yields the protein CSASREVPLHF.

This clonotype showed up just a few times. The chain is built from TRBV6-5 and TRBJ2-4, with D perhaps TRBD2 (5 bases). V was clipped by 2 bases and J by 2 bases, with 13 bases between them. Germline lookup yields CDR1 MNHEY and CDR2 SVGAGI. This CDR3 region has 16 residues. This chain's CDR3 is CASSYAVGVTKNIQYF. The CDR3 bases are TGTGCCAGCAGTTACGCGGTGGGAGTAACCAAAAACATTCAGTACTTC.

This clonotype has just a few counts. J is TRBJ2-5 and V is TRBV7-2; 7 nucleotides line up with TRBD2. The J call may be in error: the DNA end matches TRBJ2-7 better. There are 14 residues in the CDR3. Looked up from germline, CDR1 is SGHTA and CDR2 is FQGNSA. CDR3 coding DNA: TGTGCCAGCAGCCCCCGGACTAGAGTCCACGAGCAGTACTTC. This encodes CASSPRTRVHEQYF.

DNA of the CDR3: TGCAGTGCCACATATAGCGGGAGAGTTGGTACAGATACGCAGTATTTT. Its protein product is CSATYSGRVGTDTQYF. The chain is built from TRBV20-1 and TRBJ2-3; TRBD2 aligns across 9 bases. This CDR3 has 16 residues. V shed 6 bases, J shed 3 bases, and the junction held 13 bases outside the gene matches. Germline CDR1 and CDR2: DFQATT and SNEGSKA (reference sequence).

The chain recombines TRBV12-5 with TRBJ1-1; D call uncertain. Germline V gene sequence: CDR1 LGHNT, CDR2 FRNRAP. The V end lost 2 bases, the J end lost 1 base, and 5 bases lay between the germline ends. This CDR3 comprises 13 residues. The CDR3 reads CASGLYTNTEAFF. CDR3 coding DNA: TGTGCTAGTGGTTTGTACACGAACACTGAAGCTTTCTTT.

In regard to this clonotype: The junction does not match germline at one end; this may be a read error. The chain has TRBV4-1 and TRBJ1-1; D unclear. Germline CDR1 and CDR2: MGHRA and YSYEKL. The CDR3 contains 17 residues. The CDR3 protein is CASGRAGASPMNTGAFF. CDR3 coding DNA: TGCGCCAGCGGTCGGGCAGGAGCATCTCCCATGAACACTGGAGCTTTCTTT.

The chain has TRBV12-3 or TRBV12-4 and TRBJ2-3; 7 bases match TRBD2. Trimming took 3 bases from V and 4 from J; bases not matched to a gene: 19. The CDR3 contains 19 residues. The CDR3 loop reads CASSFSPRWAGVGPDTQYF. As DNA, the CDR3 is TGTGCCAGCAGTTTTTCGCCGAGATGGGCGGGAGTGGGGCCAGATACGCAGTATTTT.

The chain combines TRBV6-5 with TRBJ2-5; D unresolved. Germline V gives CDR1 MNHEY, CDR2 SVGAGI. Trimming stripped 5 bases from V and 4 bases from J, with 14 bases between. This CDR3 is built from 14 residues. The CDR3 coding sequence is TGTGCCAGCAGTCGACCCGCGTCGGGAGAGACCCAGTACTTC. The encoded protein is CASSRPASGETQYF.

This clonotype was recorded at least ten times. V is TRBV10-2 and J is TRBJ2-3, with unresolved D. CDR1 is WSHSY, CDR2 SAAADI, per germline. Trimming pared 7 bases from V and 4 bases from J, leaving 18 bases between. The CDR3 spans 15 residues. CDR3 region: CASNPQRTVSDTQYF. As DNA, the CDR3 is TGCGCCAGCAATCCTCAGCGTACTGTATCAGATACGCAGTATTTT.

V gene TRBV7-2 combines with J gene TRBJ2-5, with 8 bases aligning to TRBD1. The CDR3 extends over 12 amino acids. Germline trimming cut 3 bases from V and 10 bases from J; bases unmatched to any gene: 4. In germline, CDR1 is SGHTA, CDR2 FQGNSA. The CDR3 region has the DNA TGTGCCAGCAGCTTCCCGGACAGGGTCCAGTACTTC. It is translated as CASSFPDRVQYF. The variable domain in full, with the rest retrieved from reference TRBV7-2 and TRBJ2-5, is GAGVSQSPSNKVTEKGKDVELRCDPISGHTALYWYRQSLGQGLEFLIYFQGNSAPDKSGLPSDRFSAERTGGSVSTLTIQRTQQEDSAVYLCASSFPDRVQYFGPGTRLLVL.

This clonotype showed up just a few times. The chain links TRBV7-2 to TRBJ2-4; 12 bases fit TRBD2. CDR3 size: 16 residues. With V trimmed by 6 bases and J by 3 bases, 6 bases remained unmatched. Germline CDR1 and CDR2: SGHTA and FQGNSA. CDR3 protein: CASSSSGRGGKNIQYF. The CDR3 bases are TGTGCCAGCAGTTCTAGCGGGAGGGGGGGCAAAAACATTCAGTACTTC.